This T cell receptor beta chain was captured in a study of T-cell memory formation after mild COVID-19. Germline V gives CDR1 SGHDN, CDR2 FVKESK. V lost 3 bases, J lost 3 bases, and 15 bases lay in between. CDR3 length: 15 residues. Amplification by 5'RACE using constant-segment primers produced TCR alpha and TCR beta cDNA libraries that carried sample barcodes and UMIs. TCRdb passed the 5' RACE reads through MiXCR, listing each CDR3 protein once. This table has around 160,000 distinct CDR3 sequences, around a tenth appearing once. Study results and limitations: Pre-infection memory already had some responding clones, implying cross-reactive memory joined.

This clonotype was seen more than once but under ten times. The target antigen is unknown. V gene TRBV14 combines with J gene TRBJ2-7; possibly TRBD2 for D (6 bases). The sequencing sample was made of PBMCs or a T cell subset sorted from them (not recorded which). This TCR was recovered from a man between 18 and 35 years old who had mild COVID-19 (a few samples of this study predate the infection). Cell type and time point are not known. The CDR3 is CASSQRSSGFYEQYF. DNA for the CDR3: TGTGCCAGCAGCCAGAGGAGTAGCGGCTTCTACGAGCAGTACTTC.